The rows below give T cell receptor beta chains drawn from one sample of a study of cytotoxic CD8 clonotypes in ibrutinib-treated CLL. Libraries were prepared by immunoSEQ multiplex PCR; TCRdb keeps only in-frame clonotypes and omits some of them. The sample has fewer than 35,000 clones, approximately 85% seen once. Specimen: PBMCs, collected after 24 months of ibrutinib treatment. Receptors were obtained from a human donor with chronic lymphocytic leukemia. Both conserved end residues are part of each CDR3. Fields, in order: D gene, clone size, J gene, V gene, CDR3 DNA, CDR3 protein. The D gene is left open where the match is weak. Clone size is given for some rows only: seen once, a few or many times, or a class if the clone is expanded.

d_call: TRBD1; clone_size: -; j_call: TRBJ1-2; v_call: TRBV19; cdr3_nt: TGTGCCAGTAAGACCCCAGGGGGCCCGCCCTATGGCTACACCTTC; cdr3_aa: CASKTPGGPPYGYTF
d_call: -; clone_size: -; j_call: TRBJ1-5; v_call: TRBV7-2; cdr3_nt: TGTGCCAGCAGCTCAGACTTGGCCCGTCGGGGAGCCCAGCATTTT; cdr3_aa: CASSSDLARRGAQHF
d_call: TRBD1; clone_size: -; j_call: TRBJ2-7; v_call: TRBV5-1; cdr3_nt: TGCGCCAGCAGCCCTCAGGACAGGGCCGACTCCTACGAGCAGTACTTC; cdr3_aa: CASSPQDRADSYEQYF
d_call: -; clone_size: few; j_call: TRBJ1-5; v_call: TRBV14; cdr3_nt: TGTGCCAGCTCAGGAGGGGAGGGACAGCCCCAGCATTTT; cdr3_aa: CASSGGEGQPQHF
d_call: TRBD2; clone_size: -; j_call: TRBJ2-1; v_call: TRBV4-2; cdr3_nt: TGTGCCAGCAGCCTGATAATGGGACTAGCGGGGGGGTACAATGAGCAGTTCTTC; cdr3_aa: CASSLIMGLAGGYNEQFF
d_call: -; clone_size: -; j_call: TRBJ2-7; v_call: TRBV5-1; cdr3_nt: TGCGCCAGCCAGGCAGGGATTCCCTCCTACGAGCAGTACTTC; cdr3_aa: CASQAGIPSYEQYF
d_call: -; clone_size: -; j_call: TRBJ1-3; v_call: TRBV30; cdr3_nt: TGTGCCTGGAGTGTACCTGGGAGTGGAAACACCATATATTTT; cdr3_aa: CAWSVPGSGNTIYF
d_call: TRBD1; clone_size: -; j_call: TRBJ2-5; v_call: TRBV15; cdr3_nt: TGTGCCACCAGCAGAGATGGGACAGAAGAGACCCAGTACTTC; cdr3_aa: CATSRDGTEETQYF
d_call: -; clone_size: -; j_call: TRBJ2-3; v_call: TRBV7-6; cdr3_nt: TGTGCCAGCAGCTCCCACCACTCGGACGAGTTTTCCCTCCACGATACGCAGTATTTT; cdr3_aa: CASSSHHSDEFSLHDTQYF
d_call: -; clone_size: -; j_call: TRBJ1-4; v_call: TRBV6-1; cdr3_nt: TGTGCCAGCAGTGAATTGGCAGGGGCGGAGGAAAAACTGTTTTTT; cdr3_aa: CASSELAGAEEKLFF
d_call: -; clone_size: -; j_call: TRBJ2-1; v_call: TRBV6-1; cdr3_nt: TGTGCCAGCAGAGTGGAGGGAGTTGAGCAGTTCTTC; cdr3_aa: CASRVEGVEQFF
d_call: -; clone_size: -; j_call: TRBJ1-1; v_call: TRBV7-3; cdr3_nt: TGTGCCAGCAGCTTAAGTCCTCGGGACAACACTGAAGCTTTCTTT; cdr3_aa: CASSLSPRDNTEAFF
d_call: TRBD2; clone_size: -; j_call: TRBJ2-1; v_call: TRBV7-9; cdr3_nt: TGTGCCAGCAGCGCCAGCGGGGGTGGCTCCTACAATGAGCAGTTCTTC; cdr3_aa: CASSASGGGSYNEQFF
d_call: -; clone_size: -; j_call: TRBJ2-7; v_call: TRBV10-2; cdr3_nt: TGCGCCAGCAGTGAAGTCGTCCCCTCCTACGAGCAGTACTTC; cdr3_aa: CASSEVVPSYEQYF
d_call: -; clone_size: -; j_call: TRBJ2-3; v_call: TRBV5-6; cdr3_nt: TGTGCCAGCAGCCCCGCAACAGATACGCAGTATTTT; cdr3_aa: CASSPATDTQYF
d_call: -; clone_size: medium-sized; j_call: TRBJ1-5; v_call: TRBV27; cdr3_nt: TGTGCCAGCAGTTGGGACGTAGATCAGCCCCAGCATTTT; cdr3_aa: CASSWDVDQPQHF
d_call: -; clone_size: -; j_call: TRBJ1-4; v_call: TRBV28; cdr3_nt: TGTGCCAGCAGTTCGCAGAGGACTAATGAAAAACTGTTTTTT; cdr3_aa: CASSSQRTNEKLFF
d_call: -; clone_size: -; j_call: TRBJ2-6; v_call: TRBV4-1; cdr3_nt: TGCGCCAGCAGCCAAGATCGCTTTCAGGGAACGAGCTCTGGGGCCAACGTCCTGACTTTC; cdr3_aa: CASSQDRFQGTSSGANVLTF
d_call: TRBD2; clone_size: -; j_call: TRBJ2-2; v_call: TRBV5-4; cdr3_nt: TGTGCCAGCAGCCAGCCCCCACTAGCGGGAGCCACCGGGGAGCTGTTTTTT; cdr3_aa: CASSQPPLAGATGELFF
d_call: -; clone_size: medium-sized; j_call: TRBJ2-1; v_call: TRBV2; cdr3_nt: TGTGCCAGCAGTGAACAGGGTTTCGTTTACAATGAGCAGTTCTTC; cdr3_aa: CASSEQGFVYNEQFF
d_call: TRBD1; clone_size: -; j_call: TRBJ1-6; v_call: TRBV9; cdr3_nt: TGTGCCAGCAGCGCGACCGGACAGGGGGCTAATAATTCACCCCTCCACTTT; cdr3_aa: CASSATGQGANNSPLHF
d_call: -; clone_size: -; j_call: TRBJ2-1; v_call: TRBV6-6; cdr3_nt: TGTGCCAGCAGTTACCGGACGGGGTGGGGGAATGAGCAGTTCTTC; cdr3_aa: CASSYRTGWGNEQFF
d_call: -; clone_size: -; j_call: TRBJ1-2; v_call: TRBV19; cdr3_nt: TGTGCCAGTAGTCTGGGGGGCAACAATGGCTACACCTTC; cdr3_aa: CASSLGGNNGYTF
d_call: TRBD1; clone_size: -; j_call: TRBJ2-5; v_call: TRBV30; cdr3_nt: TGTGCCTGGAGTGTACTCCGGGACAGGGATCCCGGGGAGCAGTACTTC; cdr3_aa: CAWSVLRDRDPGEQYF
d_call: TRBD2; clone_size: -; j_call: TRBJ2-5; v_call: TRBV4-1; cdr3_nt: TGCGCCAGCAGCCAAGTGAGGACTAGCGGGGGGGCGGGGGGAGAGACCCAGTACTTC; cdr3_aa: CASSQVRTSGGAGGETQYF
d_call: TRBD1; clone_size: -; j_call: TRBJ2-7; v_call: TRBV10-3; cdr3_nt: TGTGCCATCACCCCAGGGGGCCACGAGCAGTACTTC; cdr3_aa: CAITPGGHEQYF
d_call: -; clone_size: once; j_call: TRBJ1-4; v_call: TRBV30; cdr3_nt: TGTGCCTGGTCAGGGTCCCGTCTTGACGAAAAACTGTTTTTT; cdr3_aa: CAWSGSRLDEKLFF
d_call: -; clone_size: -; j_call: TRBJ2-7; v_call: TRBV7-7; cdr3_nt: TGTGCTAGCAGCCGAGCTTCAGGGAACTCCTACGAGCAGTACTTC; cdr3_aa: CASSRASGNSYEQYF
d_call: -; clone_size: -; j_call: TRBJ2-7; v_call: TRBV18; cdr3_nt: TGTGCCAGCTCACCAGTCCGGGCAGAAAGTTACGAGCAGTACTTC; cdr3_aa: CASSPVRAESYEQYF